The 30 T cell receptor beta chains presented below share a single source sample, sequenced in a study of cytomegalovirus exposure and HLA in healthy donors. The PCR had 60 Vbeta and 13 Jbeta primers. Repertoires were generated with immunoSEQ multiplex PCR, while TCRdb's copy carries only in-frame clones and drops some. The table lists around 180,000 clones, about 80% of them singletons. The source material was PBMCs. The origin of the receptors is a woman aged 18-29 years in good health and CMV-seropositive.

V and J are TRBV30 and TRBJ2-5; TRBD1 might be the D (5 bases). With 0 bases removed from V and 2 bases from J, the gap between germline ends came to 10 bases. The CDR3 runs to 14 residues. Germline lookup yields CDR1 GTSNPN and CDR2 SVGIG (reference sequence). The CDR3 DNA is TGTGCCTGGAGTGTCTCGAGACAGCAAGAGACCCAGTACTTC. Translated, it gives CAWSVSRQQETQYF.

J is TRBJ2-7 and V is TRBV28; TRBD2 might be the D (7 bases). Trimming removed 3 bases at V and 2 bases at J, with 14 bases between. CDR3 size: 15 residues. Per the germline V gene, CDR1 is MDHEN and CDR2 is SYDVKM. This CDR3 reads CASSFGGGGPYEQYF. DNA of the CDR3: TGTGCCAGCAGTTTTGGTGGGGGGGGCCCCTACGAGCAGTACTTC.

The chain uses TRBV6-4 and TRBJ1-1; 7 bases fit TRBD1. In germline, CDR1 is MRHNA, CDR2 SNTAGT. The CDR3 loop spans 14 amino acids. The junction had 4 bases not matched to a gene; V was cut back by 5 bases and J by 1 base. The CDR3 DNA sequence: TGTGCCAGCAGTAAGGAGGGGGCGAACACTGAAGCTTTCTTT. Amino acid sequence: CASSKEGANTEAFF.

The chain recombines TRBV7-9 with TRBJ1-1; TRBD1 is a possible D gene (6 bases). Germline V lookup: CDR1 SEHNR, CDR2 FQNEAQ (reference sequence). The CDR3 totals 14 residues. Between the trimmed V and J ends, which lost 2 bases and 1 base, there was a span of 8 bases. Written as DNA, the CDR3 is TGTGCCAGCAGCTTATTGGGACAGAACACTGAAGCTTTCTTT. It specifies CASSLLGQNTEAFF.

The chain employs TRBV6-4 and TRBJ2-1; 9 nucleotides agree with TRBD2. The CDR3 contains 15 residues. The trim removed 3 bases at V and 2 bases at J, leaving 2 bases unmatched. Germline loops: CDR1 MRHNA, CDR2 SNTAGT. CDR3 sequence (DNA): TGTGCCAGCAGTGAGGTAGCGGGGGCCTACAATGAGCAGTTCTTC. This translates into CASSEVAGAYNEQFF.

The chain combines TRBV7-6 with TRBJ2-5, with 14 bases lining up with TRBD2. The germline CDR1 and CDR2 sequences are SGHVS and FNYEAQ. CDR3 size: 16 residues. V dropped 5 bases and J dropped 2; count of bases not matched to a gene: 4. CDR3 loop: CASSKRLAGGQETQYF. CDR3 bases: TGTGCCAGCAGCAAAAGACTAGCGGGGGGGCAAGAGACCCAGTACTTC.

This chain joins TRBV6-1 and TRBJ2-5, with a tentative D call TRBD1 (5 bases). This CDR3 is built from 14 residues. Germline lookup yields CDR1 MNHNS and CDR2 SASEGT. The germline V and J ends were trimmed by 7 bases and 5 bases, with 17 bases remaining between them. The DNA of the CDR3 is TGTGCCAGCACCAGGACAATCAACGTTGAGACCCAGTACTTC. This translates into CASTRTINVETQYF.

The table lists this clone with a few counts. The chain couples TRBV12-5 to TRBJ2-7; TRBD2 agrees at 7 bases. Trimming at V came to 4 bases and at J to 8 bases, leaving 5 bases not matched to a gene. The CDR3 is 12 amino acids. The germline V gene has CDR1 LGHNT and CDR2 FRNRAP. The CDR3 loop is CASGWEGSQQYF. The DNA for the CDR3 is TGTGCTAGTGGTTGGGAGGGAAGTCAGCAGTACTTC.

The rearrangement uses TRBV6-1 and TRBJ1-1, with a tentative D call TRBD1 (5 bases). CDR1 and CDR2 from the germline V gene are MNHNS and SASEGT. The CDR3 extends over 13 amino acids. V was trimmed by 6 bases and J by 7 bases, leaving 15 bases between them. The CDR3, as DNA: TGTGCCAGCAGACACGACAGCCGAGATGAAGCTTTCTTT. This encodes CASRHDSRDEAFF.

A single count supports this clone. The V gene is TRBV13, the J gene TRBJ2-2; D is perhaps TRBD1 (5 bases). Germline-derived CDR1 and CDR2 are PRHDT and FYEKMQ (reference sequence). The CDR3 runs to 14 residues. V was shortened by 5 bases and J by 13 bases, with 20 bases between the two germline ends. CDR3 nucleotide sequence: TGTGCCAGCAGCGGCCCAGCAGGGCCCAGGGTGCTGTTTTTT. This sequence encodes CASSGPAGPRVLFF.

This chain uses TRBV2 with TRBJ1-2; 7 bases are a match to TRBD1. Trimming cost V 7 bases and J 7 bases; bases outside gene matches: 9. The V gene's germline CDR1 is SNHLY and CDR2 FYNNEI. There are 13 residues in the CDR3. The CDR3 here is CASNSQGYSGYTF. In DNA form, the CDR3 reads TGTGCCAGCAATTCACAGGGGTACTCTGGCTACACCTTC.

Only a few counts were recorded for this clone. The CDR3: CASMGGWTEAFF. The CDR3 bases are TGTGCCAGCATGGGGGGGTGGACTGAAGCTTTCTTT. The genes are TRBV7-2 and TRBJ1-1, with D perhaps matching TRBD1 (5 bases). The germline CDR1 and CDR2 sequences are SGHTA and FQGNSA. The CDR3 is 12 amino acids. V shed 7 bases and J shed 5 bases, with 11 bases lying between them.

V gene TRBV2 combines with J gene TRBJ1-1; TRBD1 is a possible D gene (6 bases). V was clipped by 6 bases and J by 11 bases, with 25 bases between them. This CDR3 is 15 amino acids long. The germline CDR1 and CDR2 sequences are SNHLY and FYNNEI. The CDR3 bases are TGTGCCAGCAGGTCGGCAGGGGAGGGGGGGACGGGTGCTTTCTTT. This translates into CASRSAGEGGTGAFF.

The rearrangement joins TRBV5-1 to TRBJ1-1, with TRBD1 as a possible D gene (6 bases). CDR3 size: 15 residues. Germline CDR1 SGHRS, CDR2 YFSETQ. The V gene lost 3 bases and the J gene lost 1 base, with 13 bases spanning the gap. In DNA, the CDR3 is TGCGCCAGCAGCTCCCAGGGGACGGGGAACACTGAAGCTTTCTTT. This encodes CASSSQGTGNTEAFF.

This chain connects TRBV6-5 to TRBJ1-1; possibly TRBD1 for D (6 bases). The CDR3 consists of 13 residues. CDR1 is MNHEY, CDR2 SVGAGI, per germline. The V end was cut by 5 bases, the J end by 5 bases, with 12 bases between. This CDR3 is CASSPGVRTEAFF. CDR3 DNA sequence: TGTGCCAGCAGTCCAGGGGTGCGAACTGAAGCTTTCTTT.

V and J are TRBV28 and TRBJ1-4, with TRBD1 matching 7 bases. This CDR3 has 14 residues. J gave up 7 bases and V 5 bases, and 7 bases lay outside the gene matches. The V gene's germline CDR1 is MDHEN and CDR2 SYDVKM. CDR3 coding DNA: TGTGCCAGCAGTCTCCGACAGGGAAGTGAAAAACTGTTTTTT. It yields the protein CASSLRQGSEKLFF.

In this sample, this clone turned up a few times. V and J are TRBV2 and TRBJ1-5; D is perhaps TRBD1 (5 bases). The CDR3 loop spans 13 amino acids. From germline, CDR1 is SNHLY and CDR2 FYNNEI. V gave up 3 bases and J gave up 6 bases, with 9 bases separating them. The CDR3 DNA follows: TGTGCCAGCAGTGAGTGGGGGGGTCAGCCCCAGCATTTT. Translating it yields CASSEWGGQPQHF.

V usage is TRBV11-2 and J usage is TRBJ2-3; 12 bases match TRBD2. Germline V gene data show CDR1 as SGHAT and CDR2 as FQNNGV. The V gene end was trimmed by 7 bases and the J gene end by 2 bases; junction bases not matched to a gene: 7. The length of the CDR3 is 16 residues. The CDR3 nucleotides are TGTGCCAGCAAGGCCCCTAGCGGGGGGGTCACAGATACGCAGTATTTT. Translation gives CASKAPSGGVTDTQYF.

The CDR3: CASSYGGVEAFF. The DNA for the CDR3 is TGTGCCAGCAGTTACGGGGGGGTCGAAGCTTTCTTT. The chain uses TRBV6-5 and TRBJ1-1, with D tentatively TRBD1 (5 bases). The V gene's germline CDR1 is MNHEY and CDR2 SVGAGI. Trimming removed 2 bases from V and 8 bases from J, with 9 bases in between. The CDR3 loop spans 12 amino acids.

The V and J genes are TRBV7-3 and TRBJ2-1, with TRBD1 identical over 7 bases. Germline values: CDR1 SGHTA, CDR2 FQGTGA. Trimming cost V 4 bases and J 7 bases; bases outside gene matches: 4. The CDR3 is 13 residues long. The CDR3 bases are TGTGCCAGCAGCTCACAGACAGGGAATGAGCAGTTCTTC. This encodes CASSSQTGNEQFF.

In DNA form, the CDR3 reads TGTGCCAGCAGGGGGAGACTTGAAGCTTTCTTT. It translates to CASRGRLEAFF. The gene calls are TRBV28 and TRBJ1-1; D not resolved. The germline V and J ends were trimmed by 6 bases and 7 bases, with 9 bases remaining between them. The CDR3 has 11 amino acids. CDR1 and CDR2 (germline): MDHEN, SYDVKM.

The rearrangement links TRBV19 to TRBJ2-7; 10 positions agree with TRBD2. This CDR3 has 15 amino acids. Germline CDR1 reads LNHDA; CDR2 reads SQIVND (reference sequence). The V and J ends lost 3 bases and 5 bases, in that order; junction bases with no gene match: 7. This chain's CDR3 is CASSMTSGLIDEQYF. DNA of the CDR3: TGTGCCAGTAGTATGACTAGCGGGTTGATCGACGAGCAGTACTTC.

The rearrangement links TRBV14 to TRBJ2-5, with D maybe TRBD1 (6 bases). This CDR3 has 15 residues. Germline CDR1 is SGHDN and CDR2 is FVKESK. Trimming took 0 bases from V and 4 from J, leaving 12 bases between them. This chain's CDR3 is CASSQEIGRGETQYF. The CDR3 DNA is TGTGCCAGCAGCCAAGAAATAGGCAGGGGAGAGACCCAGTACTTC.

This CDR3 reads CASSVGGGGRNEQYF. As DNA, the CDR3 is TGTGCCAGCAGCGTAGGAGGCGGGGGGCGGAACGAGCAGTACTTC. J is TRBJ2-7 and V is TRBV9, with TRBD2 matching over 8 bases. CDR1 SGDLS and CDR2 YYNGEE come from the germline V gene. The CDR3 runs to 15 residues. Trimming removed 0 bases from V and 5 bases from J; junction bases left unmatched: 7.

The CDR3 DNA reads as TGTGCCAGCACAGCCATAGCGGGGGTTACCTACGAGCAGTACTTC. Translating it yields CASTAIAGVTYEQYF. This rearrangement joins TRBV27 to TRBJ2-7, with TRBD2 identical over 9 bases. CDR3 length: 15 residues. CDR1 is MNHEY, CDR2 SMNVEV, per germline (reference sequence). With 7 bases clipped from V and 2 bases from J, the junction kept 9 bases outside the gene matches.

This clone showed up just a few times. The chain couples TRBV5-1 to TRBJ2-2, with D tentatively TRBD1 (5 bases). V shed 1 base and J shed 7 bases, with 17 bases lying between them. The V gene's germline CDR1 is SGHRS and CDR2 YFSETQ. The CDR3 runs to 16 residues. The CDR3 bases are TGCGCCAGCAGCTTGTCTGCGCGGCAAGGGGACGGGGAGCTGTTTTTT. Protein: CASSLSARQGDGELFF.

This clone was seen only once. CDR3 sequence (DNA): TGTGCCACCCCTAGACCCCGAGGGGGAAGTAGGGCCAATGAGCAGTTCTTC. Encoded protein: CATPRPRGGSRANEQFF. This rearrangement joins TRBV10-3 to TRBJ2-1; D is perhaps TRBD1 (6 bases). The CDR3 spans 17 residues. Germline lookup yields CDR1 ENHRY and CDR2 SYGVKD. Trimming pared 10 bases from V and 6 bases from J, leaving 28 bases between.

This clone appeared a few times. CDR3 coding DNA: TGTGCCAGCAGCTCGTACAGGGAAGCACGGGAGACCCAGTACTTC. Protein sequence: CASSSYREARETQYF. The chain couples TRBV5-5 to TRBJ2-5, with TRBD1 as a possible D gene (6 bases). Germline assignment: CDR1 SGHKS and CDR2 YYEKEE (reference sequence). The CDR3 has 15 amino acids. V was trimmed by 3 bases and J by 5 bases, leaving 17 bases between them.

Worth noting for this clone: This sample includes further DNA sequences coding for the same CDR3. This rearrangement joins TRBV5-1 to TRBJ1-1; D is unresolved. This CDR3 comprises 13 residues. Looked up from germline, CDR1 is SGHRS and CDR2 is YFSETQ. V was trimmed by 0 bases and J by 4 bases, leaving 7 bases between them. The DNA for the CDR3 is TGCGCCAGCAGCTTGGTGGCGGGCACTGAAGCTTTCTTT. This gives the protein CASSLVAGTEAFF.

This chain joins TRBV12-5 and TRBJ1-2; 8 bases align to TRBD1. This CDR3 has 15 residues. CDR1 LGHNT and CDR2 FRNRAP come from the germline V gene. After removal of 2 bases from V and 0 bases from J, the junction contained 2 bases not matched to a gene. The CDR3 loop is CASGLPQGANYGYTF. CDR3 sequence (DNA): TGTGCTAGTGGTTTGCCACAGGGGGCTAACTATGGCTACACCTTC. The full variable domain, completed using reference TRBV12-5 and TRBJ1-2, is DARVTQTPRHKVTEMGQEVTMRCQPILGHNTVFWYRQTMMQGLELLAYFRNRAPLDDSGMPKDRFSAEMPDATLATLKIQPSEPRDSAVYFCASGLPQGANYGYTFGSGTRLTVV.